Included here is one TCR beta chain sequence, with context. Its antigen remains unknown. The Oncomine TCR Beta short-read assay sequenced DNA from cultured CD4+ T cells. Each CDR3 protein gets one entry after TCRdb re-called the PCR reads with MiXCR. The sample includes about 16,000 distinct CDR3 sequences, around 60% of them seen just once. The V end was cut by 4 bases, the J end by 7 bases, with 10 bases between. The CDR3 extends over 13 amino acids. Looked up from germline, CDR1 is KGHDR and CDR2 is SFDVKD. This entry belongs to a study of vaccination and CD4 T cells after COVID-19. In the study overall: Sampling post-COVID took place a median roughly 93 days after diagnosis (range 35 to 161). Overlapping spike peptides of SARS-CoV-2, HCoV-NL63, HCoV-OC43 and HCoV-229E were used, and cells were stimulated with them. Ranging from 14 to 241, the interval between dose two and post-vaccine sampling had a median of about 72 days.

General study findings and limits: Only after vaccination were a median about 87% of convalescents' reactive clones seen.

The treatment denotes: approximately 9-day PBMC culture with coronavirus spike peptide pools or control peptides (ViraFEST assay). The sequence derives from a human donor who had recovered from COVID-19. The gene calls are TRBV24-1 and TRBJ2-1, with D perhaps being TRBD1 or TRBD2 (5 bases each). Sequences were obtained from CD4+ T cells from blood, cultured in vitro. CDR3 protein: CATSEEGFNEQFF. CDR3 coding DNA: TGTGCCACCAGTGAAGAGGGGTTTAATGAGCAGTTCTTC.